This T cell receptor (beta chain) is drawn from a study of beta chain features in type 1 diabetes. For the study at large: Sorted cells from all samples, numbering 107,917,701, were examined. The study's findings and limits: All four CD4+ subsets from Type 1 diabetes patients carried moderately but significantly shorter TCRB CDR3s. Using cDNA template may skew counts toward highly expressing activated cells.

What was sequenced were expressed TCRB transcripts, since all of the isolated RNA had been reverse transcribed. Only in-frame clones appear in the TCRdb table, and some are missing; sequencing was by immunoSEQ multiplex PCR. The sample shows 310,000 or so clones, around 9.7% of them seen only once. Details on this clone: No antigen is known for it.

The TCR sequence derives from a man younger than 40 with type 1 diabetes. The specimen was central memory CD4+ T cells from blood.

The CDR3: CASSGDRKRPIYF. The CDR3 region has the DNA TGTGCCAGCAGCGGCGACAGGAAACGTCCCATATATTTT. This rearrangement joins TRBV5-6 to TRBJ1-3, with D possibly being TRBD1 (6 bases). The V gene lost 4 bases and the J gene lost 11 bases, with 16 bases spanning the gap. Germline V gene lookup returns CDR1 SGHDT and CDR2 YYEEEE. The CDR3 has 13 residues.